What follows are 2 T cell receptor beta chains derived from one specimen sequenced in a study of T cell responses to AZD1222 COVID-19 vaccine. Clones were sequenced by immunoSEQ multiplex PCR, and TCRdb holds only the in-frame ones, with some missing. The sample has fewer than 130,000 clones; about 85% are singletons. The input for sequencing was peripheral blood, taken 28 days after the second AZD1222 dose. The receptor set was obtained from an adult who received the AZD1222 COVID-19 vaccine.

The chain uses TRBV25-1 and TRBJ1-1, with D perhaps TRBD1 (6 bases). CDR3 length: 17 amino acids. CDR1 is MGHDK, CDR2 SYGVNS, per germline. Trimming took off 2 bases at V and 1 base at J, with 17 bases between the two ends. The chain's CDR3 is CASSEGGGSSPNTEAFF. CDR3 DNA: TGTGCCAGCAGTGAAGGAGGGGGAAGCAGCCCGAACACTGAAGCTTTCTTT.

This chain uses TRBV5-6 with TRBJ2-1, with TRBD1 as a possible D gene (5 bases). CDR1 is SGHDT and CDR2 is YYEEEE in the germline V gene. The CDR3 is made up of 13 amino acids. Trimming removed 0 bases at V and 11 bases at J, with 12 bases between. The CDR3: CASSLGGQTKQFF. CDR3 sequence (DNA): TGTGCCAGCAGCTTGGGGGGCCAAACTAAGCAGTTCTTC.